The 8 T cell receptor beta chains listed next were all sequenced from one sample in a study of shared clonotypes between healthy human individuals. Clones were read by immunoSEQ multiplex PCR, and TCRdb kept only the in-frame ones, dropping some. Of 2 million to 2.5 million clones detected, approximately 93% appear once; the ten largest clones hold around 0.4%. The sequenced material came from naive CD4+ T cells from PBMCs. Subset: CD45RA+ positively selected. The source of these receptors is a young man in good health. Some clones in this sample may be carry-over from other donors' samples.

The rearrangement links TRBV28 to TRBJ2-6, with D unclear. Trimming removed 11 bases from V and 0 bases from J, with 2 bases in between. Germline V gene lookup returns CDR1 MDHEN and CDR2 SYDVKM. This CDR3 has 11 residues. The CDR3 DNA reads as TGTGCCTCCTCTGGGGCCAACGTCCTGACTTTC. The encoded protein is CASSGANVLTF. The full variable domain, completed using reference TRBV28 and TRBJ2-6, is DVKVTQSSRYLVKRTGEKVFLECVQDMDHENMFWYRQDPGLGLRLIYFSYDVKMKEKGDIPEGYSVSREKKERFSLILESASTNQTSMYLCASSGANVLTFGAGSRLTVL.

The chain has TRBV9 and TRBJ2-1, with 10 bases fitting TRBD2. Germline V lookup: CDR1 SGDLS, CDR2 YYNGEE. CDR3 length equals 15 residues. The V segment lost 3 bases and the J segment 4 bases; nucleotides outside the gene matches: 4. The CDR3 DNA reads TGTGCCAGCAGCGCTAGCGGGAGCGAATACAATGAGCAGTTCTTC. Translated, it gives CASSASGSEYNEQFF. Using reference TRBV9 and TRBJ2-1 for the parts outside the CDR3, the full variable domain is DSGVTQTPKHLITATGQRVTLRCSPRSGDLSVYWYQQSLDQGLQFLIQYYNGEERAKGNILERFSAQQFPDLHSELNLSSLELGDSALYFCASSASGSEYNEQFFGPGTRLTVL.

J is TRBJ1-2 and V is TRBV7-3; 7 bases align to TRBD1. The trim removed 5 bases at V and 1 base at J, leaving 10 bases unmatched. CDR3 length equals 16 residues. Germline V gives CDR1 SGHTA, CDR2 FQGTGA. The CDR3, as DNA: TGTGCCAGCAGCCTACAAGGGGGCTCCCTTAACTATGGCTACACCTTC. Amino acid sequence: CASSLQGGSLNYGYTF.

The J gene is TRBJ2-5, the V gene TRBV7-2; 7 bases are shared with TRBD2. V was clipped by 2 bases and J by 1 base; unmatched bases: 4. This CDR3 is 15 amino acids long. Germline V CDR1 and CDR2: SGHTA, FQGNSA. CDR3 in amino acids: CASSLNLAVQETQYF. The CDR3 region has the DNA TGTGCCAGCAGCTTAAATCTAGCGGTCCAAGAGACCCAGTACTTC.

Only one count was recorded for this clone. The V gene is TRBV7-9, the J gene TRBJ2-3; D unresolved. This CDR3 has 15 residues. V shed 2 bases and J shed 2 bases, with 11 bases lying between them. Germline CDR1 SEHNR, CDR2 FQNEAQ (reference sequence). CDR3 residues: CASSLRLQDTDTQYF. The CDR3 DNA is TGTGCCAGCAGCTTAAGACTCCAAGACACAGATACGCAGTATTTT.

The chain uses TRBV2 and TRBJ2-5; a weak D match, TRBD2 (6 bases). Between the trimmed V and J ends, which lost 6 bases and 5 bases, there was a span of 19 bases. This CDR3 spans 15 amino acids. CDR1 and CDR2 from the germline V gene are SNHLY and FYNNEI. The CDR3, as DNA: TGTGCCAGCAGGTCTCGCGGGGATCCCAGGGAGACCCAGTACTTC. Translated, it gives CASRSRGDPRETQYF.

The chain has TRBV5-4 and TRBJ2-5; 9 bases are a match to TRBD2. CDR3 length equals 15 residues. From germline, CDR1 is SGHNT and CDR2 YYREEE (reference sequence). With V trimmed by 0 bases and J by 1 base, 1 base remained unmatched. The CDR3 sequence is CASSLAREGQETQYF. The CDR3 nucleotides are TGTGCCAGCAGCTTGGCGCGGGAGGGCCAAGAGACCCAGTACTTC.

The gene calls are TRBV6-5 and TRBJ2-5, with no clear D. The CDR3 runs 12 residues. Trimming removed 6 bases from V and 0 bases from J, with 5 bases in between. From germline, CDR1 is MNHEY and CDR2 SVGAGI. In DNA form, the CDR3 reads TGTGCCAGCAGAGAGAACCAAGAGACCCAGTACTTC. Its protein is CASRENQETQYF.